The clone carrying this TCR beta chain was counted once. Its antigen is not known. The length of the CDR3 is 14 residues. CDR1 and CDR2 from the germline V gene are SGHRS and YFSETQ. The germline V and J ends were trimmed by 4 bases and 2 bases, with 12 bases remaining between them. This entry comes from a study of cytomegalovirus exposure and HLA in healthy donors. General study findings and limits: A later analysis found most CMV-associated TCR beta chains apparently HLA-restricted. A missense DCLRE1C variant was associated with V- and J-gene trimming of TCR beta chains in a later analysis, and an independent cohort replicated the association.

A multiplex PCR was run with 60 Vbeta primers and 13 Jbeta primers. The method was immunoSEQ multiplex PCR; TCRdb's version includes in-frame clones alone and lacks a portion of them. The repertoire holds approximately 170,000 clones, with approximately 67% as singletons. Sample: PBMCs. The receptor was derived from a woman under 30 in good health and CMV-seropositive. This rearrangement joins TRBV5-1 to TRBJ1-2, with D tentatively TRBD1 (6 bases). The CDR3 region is CASSALQGNYGYTF. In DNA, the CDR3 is TGCGCCAGCAGCGCCCTACAGGGCAACTATGGCTACACCTTC.